The present entry profiles one T cell receptor (beta chain) with its context. The data derive from a study of CD8+CD57+ T cells in acquired aplastic anemia. This CDR3 has 15 residues. From germline, CDR1 is SGDLS and CDR2 YYNGEE. The V end lost 0 bases, the J end lost 7 bases, and 14 bases lay between the germline ends. Patients chosen for sequencing had shown CD8+CD57+ cell expansion by flow cytometry. TCR beta VDJ and CDR3 profiling used genomic DNA as template. TCRdb called the reads again in MiXCR, with one record for every CDR3 protein. The table has about 250,000 distinct CDR3 sequences, 45% to 50% seen once.

The receptor comes from a human donor with aplastic anemia. The gene calls are TRBV9 and TRBJ1-5, with a weak D call TRBD1 (5 bases). What was sequenced was sorted CD4+, CD8+, or CD8+CD57+ T cells (not recorded which) from PBMCs. This chain's CDR3 is CASSVGSQGYQPQHF. CDR3 coding DNA: TGTGCCAGCAGCGTAGGATCCCAGGGTTACCAGCCCCAGCATTTT.